Below, 24 T cell receptor beta chains from the same sample are listed, as sequenced in a study of monozygotic twins with inflammatory bowel disease. TCRdb reprocessed the 5' RACE reads, with one entry per CDR3 protein and no DNA. Its table records about 210,000 distinct CDR3 sequences. The material sequenced was blood. The receptors come from a human donor with ulcerative colitis or Crohn's disease, or a healthy co-twin of an affected twin (not recorded which).

The V call is TRBV12-3 or TRBV12-4, the J call TRBJ1-1; the TCRdb call, TRBD1, lacks DNA for checking. The CDR3 contains 14 residues. CDR3 region: CASSLEGATAEAFF.

The chain is built from TRBV6-1 and TRBJ2-1; TCRdb's D call of TRBD2 is untestable without DNA. CDR1 and CDR2 from the germline V gene are MNHNS and SASEGT. The CDR3 covers 15 residues. The CDR3 loop reads CASSLSGTGYNEQFF.

V gene TRBV7-2 combines with J gene TRBJ2-1. The CDR3 extends over 15 amino acids. Germline CDR1 and CDR2: SGHTA and FQGNSA. The CDR3 sequence is CASSLAQAGRREQFF.

The CDR3 is CASSAHQGREQFF. The rearrangement uses TRBV7-8 and TRBJ2-1; TCRdb outputs TRBD1, but without DNA this stays unchecked. The CDR3 length is 13 residues. The V gene's germline CDR1 is SGHVS and CDR2 FQNEAQ.

J is TRBJ1-3 and V is TRBV7-3. The CDR3 runs 15 residues. Per germline, CDR1 SGHTA and CDR2 FQGTGA. The CDR3 here is CASSLEGSAGNTIYF.

The V and J genes are TRBV4-2 and TRBJ2-7; TCRdb picks TRBD1, but there is no DNA to check that call. CDR1 and CDR2 (germline): LGHNA, YNFKEQ. This CDR3 has 14 residues. CDR3 sequence: CASSPGQGTYEQYF.

The chain has TRBV5-6 and TRBJ2-1. The V gene's germline CDR1 is SGHDT and CDR2 YYEEEE. This CDR3 is 12 amino acids long. The chain's CDR3 is CASSVSYNEQFF.

The CDR3 sequence: CASSLDSGRAGNGELFF. The J gene is TRBJ2-2, the V gene TRBV7-2; TCRdb outputs TRBD2, but without DNA this stays unchecked. Germline CDR1 is SGHTA and CDR2 is FQGNSA. The CDR3 totals 17 residues.

The genes are TRBV20-1 and TRBJ1-6; TCRdb reports TRBD1, a call that lacks DNA to check it against. This CDR3 comprises 14 residues. The germline V gene has CDR1 DFQATT and CDR2 SNEGSKA (reference sequence). The CDR3: CSASLGQGDSPLHF.

The chain is built from TRBV7-9 and TRBJ2-5; as DNA is missing, the TRBD2 call by TCRdb cannot be tested. CDR1 and CDR2 (germline): SEHNR, FQNEAQ (reference sequence). This CDR3 contains 16 residues. This CDR3 is CASSFSSSSTQETQYF.

V usage is TRBV5-5 and J usage is TRBJ2-7. Germline V CDR1 and CDR2: SGHKS, YYEKEE (reference sequence). The CDR3 length is 13 residues. Here the CDR3 reads CASSSESWYEQYF.

The V gene is TRBV5-5, the J gene TRBJ2-7; TCRdb proposes TRBD2, but this gene call is untestable without DNA. Per germline, CDR1 SGHKS and CDR2 YYEKEE (reference sequence). CDR3 length equals 15 residues. The CDR3 reads CASSGGGIAGGEQYF.

The rearrangement links TRBV29-1 to TRBJ2-1; there is no DNA to check the TCRdb D call of TRBD1. The CDR3 consists of 12 residues. Germline assignment: CDR1 SQVTM and CDR2 ANQGSEA. CDR3 sequence: CSVAGTGVEQFF.

The CDR3 loop reads CASSLRQGEETQYF. The V and J genes are TRBV5-1 and TRBJ2-5; TCRdb's D gene call, TRBD1, goes unchecked for lack of DNA. The CDR3 has 14 residues. The germline CDR1 and CDR2 sequences are SGHRS and YFSETQ.

This chain joins TRBV29-1 and TRBJ1-1. Germline CDR1 SQVTM, CDR2 ANQGSEA. The CDR3 spans 12 residues. The CDR3 loop is CSVPYAETEAFF.

This chain connects TRBV29-1 to TRBJ1-2; TCRdb names TRBD1, which stays unverified in the absence of DNA. Looked up from germline, CDR1 is SQVTM and CDR2 is ANQGSEA. The CDR3 contains 14 residues. CDR3 region: CSVPHVEGLYGYTF.

CDR3 in amino acids: CSARDWTDTQYF. V usage is TRBV20-1 and J usage is TRBJ2-3. Germline assignment: CDR1 DFQATT and CDR2 SNEGSKA (reference sequence). The CDR3 contains 12 residues.

The chain couples TRBV6-1 to TRBJ2-1; TCRdb proposes TRBD2, but this gene call is untestable without DNA. Germline CDR1 and CDR2: MNHNS and SASEGT. CDR3 length equals 13 residues. CDR3 sequence: CATWTSGSYEQFF.

The CDR3 here is CATSGGLGGLALFF. The chain links TRBV24-1 to TRBJ2-1; TCRdb lists TRBD1, though no DNA is available to test this call. The germline gives CDR1 KGHDR, CDR2 SFDVKD. The CDR3 contains 14 residues.

The chain uses TRBV6-5 and TRBJ1-1; TCRdb lists TRBD1, though no DNA is available to test this call. The germline V gene encodes CDR1 MNHEY and CDR2 SVGAGI. This CDR3 has 14 residues. CDR3 loop: CASSSTGFNTEAFF.

This chain uses TRBV29-1 with TRBJ2-7; TCRdb gives TRBD1 as the D gene, but with no DNA this cannot be confirmed. The CDR3 contains 17 residues. The germline V gene encodes CDR1 SQVTM and CDR2 ANQGSEA. This chain's CDR3 is CSVDPDLIPPGPCGQYF.

The chain carries TRBV6-1 and TRBJ1-5; the D call of TRBD1 rests on TCRdb alone, since no DNA is present to check it. Germline-derived CDR1 and CDR2 are MNHNS and SASEGT. This CDR3 is 13 amino acids long. CDR3 sequence: CASMDRGNQPQHF.

The chain recombines TRBV27 with TRBJ1-1; the D gene TCRdb calls, TRBD1, cannot be checked with no DNA. The germline gives CDR1 MNHEY, CDR2 SMNVEV (reference sequence). The CDR3 has 15 residues. CDR3 sequence: CASSLSGRGLTEAFF.

The gene calls are TRBV7-9 and TRBJ2-1; TCRdb selects TRBD1, and the lack of DNA leaves this call unchecked. The CDR3 contains 16 residues. Germline-derived CDR1 and CDR2 are SEHNR and FQNEAQ (reference sequence). CDR3 in amino acids: CASSLGTGTGYNEQFF.